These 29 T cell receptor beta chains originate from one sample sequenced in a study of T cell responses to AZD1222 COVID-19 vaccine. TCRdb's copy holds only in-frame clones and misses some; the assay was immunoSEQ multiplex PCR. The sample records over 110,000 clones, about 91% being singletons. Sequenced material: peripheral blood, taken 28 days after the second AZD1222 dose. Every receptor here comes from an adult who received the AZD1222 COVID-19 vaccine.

CDR3 residues: CASSPARVYGYTF. The CDR3, as DNA: TGTGCCAGCAGCCCAGCGAGAGTCTATGGCTACACCTTC. The chain uses TRBV7-2 and TRBJ1-2, with D uncertain. V was trimmed by 5 bases and J by 4 bases, leaving 11 bases between them. The CDR3 totals 13 residues. Germline loops: CDR1 SGHTA, CDR2 FQGNSA.

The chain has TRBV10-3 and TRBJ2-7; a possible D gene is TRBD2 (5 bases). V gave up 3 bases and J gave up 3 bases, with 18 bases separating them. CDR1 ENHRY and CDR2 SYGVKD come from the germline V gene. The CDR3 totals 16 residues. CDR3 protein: CAISDSKRGQNYEQYV. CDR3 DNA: TGTGCCATCAGTGACTCCAAACGAGGGCAGAACTACGAGCAGTACGTC.

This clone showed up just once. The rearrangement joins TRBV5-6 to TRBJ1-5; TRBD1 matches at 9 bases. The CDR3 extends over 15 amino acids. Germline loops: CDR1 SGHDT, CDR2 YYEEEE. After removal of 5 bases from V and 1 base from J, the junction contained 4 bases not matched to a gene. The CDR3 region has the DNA TGTGCCAGCAGTACAGGGGGCTTCAGCAATCAGCCCCAGCATTTT. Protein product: CASSTGGFSNQPQHF.

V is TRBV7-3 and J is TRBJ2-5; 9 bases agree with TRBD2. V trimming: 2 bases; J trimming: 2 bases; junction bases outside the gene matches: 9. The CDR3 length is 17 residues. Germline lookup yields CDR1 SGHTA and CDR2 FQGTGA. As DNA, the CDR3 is TGTGCCAGCAGCTTAGGGTTGGCTAGCGGGGTTCAAGAGACCCAGTACTTC. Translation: CASSLGLASGVQETQYF.

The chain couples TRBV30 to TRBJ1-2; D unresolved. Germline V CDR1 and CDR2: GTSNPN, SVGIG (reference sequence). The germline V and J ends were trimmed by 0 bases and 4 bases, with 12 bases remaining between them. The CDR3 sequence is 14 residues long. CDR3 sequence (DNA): TGTGCCTGGAGTGTAGACCTCCGGGTCTATGGCTACACCTTC. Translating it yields CAWSVDLRVYGYTF. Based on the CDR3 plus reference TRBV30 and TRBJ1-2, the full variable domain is SQTIHQWPATLVQPVGSPLSLECTVEGTSNPNLYWYRQAAGRGLQLLFYSVGIGQISSEVPQNLSASRPQDRQFILSSKKLLLSDSGFYLCAWSVDLRVYGYTFGSGTRLTVV.

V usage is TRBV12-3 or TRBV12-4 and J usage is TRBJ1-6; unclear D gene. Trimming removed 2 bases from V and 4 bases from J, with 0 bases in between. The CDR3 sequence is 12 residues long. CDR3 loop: CASSLYNSPLHF. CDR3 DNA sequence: TGTGCCAGCAGTTTATATAATTCACCCCTCCACTTT.

CDR3 coding DNA: TGTGCCAGCTCACCCGACGACGAGCAGTACTTC. This translates into CASSPDDEQYF. This chain joins TRBV18 and TRBJ2-7; D is uncertain. From germline, CDR1 is KGHSH and CDR2 LQKENI. The CDR3 consists of 11 residues. Trimming removed 3 bases at V and 5 bases at J, with 5 bases between.

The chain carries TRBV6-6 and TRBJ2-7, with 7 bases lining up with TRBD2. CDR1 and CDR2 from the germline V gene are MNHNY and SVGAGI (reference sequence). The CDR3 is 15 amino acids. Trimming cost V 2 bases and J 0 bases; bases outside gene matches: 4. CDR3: CASSYISGPSYEQYV. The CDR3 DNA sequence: TGTGCCAGCAGTTACATTAGCGGGCCCTCCTACGAGCAGTACGTC.

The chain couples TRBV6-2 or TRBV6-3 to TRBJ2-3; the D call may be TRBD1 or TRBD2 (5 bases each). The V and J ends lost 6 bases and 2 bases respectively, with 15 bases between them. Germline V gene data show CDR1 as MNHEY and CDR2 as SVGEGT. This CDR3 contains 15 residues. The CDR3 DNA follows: TGTGCCAGCAGCTGGAGAGGGGTTGACACAGATACGCAGTATTTT. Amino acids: CASSWRGVDTDTQYF.

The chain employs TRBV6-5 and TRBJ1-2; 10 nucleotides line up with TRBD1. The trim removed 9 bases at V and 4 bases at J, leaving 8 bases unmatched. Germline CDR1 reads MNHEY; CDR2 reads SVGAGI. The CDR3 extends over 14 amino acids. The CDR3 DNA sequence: TGTGCCAGTAAACCGGGACAGGGGCTCTATGGCTACACCTTC. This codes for CASKPGQGLYGYTF.

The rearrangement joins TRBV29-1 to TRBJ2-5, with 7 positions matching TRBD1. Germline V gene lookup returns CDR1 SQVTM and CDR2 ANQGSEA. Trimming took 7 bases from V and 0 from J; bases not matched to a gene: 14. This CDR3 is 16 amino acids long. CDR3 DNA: TGCAGCGCCGGGAAGACAGGGAGAGGGTACCAAGAGACCCAGTACTTC. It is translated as CSAGKTGRGYQETQYF.

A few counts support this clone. The CDR3 sequence is CASSPGQVLYNQPQHF. DNA for the CDR3: TGTGCCAGCAGCCCCGGACAGGTTCTTTACAATCAGCCCCAGCATTTT. The V call is TRBV3-1 (or the pseudogene TRBV3-2), the J call TRBJ1-5; 7 bases are a match to TRBD1. J gave up 3 bases and V 4 bases, and 9 bases lay outside the gene matches. This CDR3 is built from 16 residues. Per the germline V gene, CDR1 is LGHDT and CDR2 is YNNKEL (reference sequence).

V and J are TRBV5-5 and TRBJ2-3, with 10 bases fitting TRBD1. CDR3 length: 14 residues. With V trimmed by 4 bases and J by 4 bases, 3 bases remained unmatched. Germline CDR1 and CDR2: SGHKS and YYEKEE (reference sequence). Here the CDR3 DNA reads TGTGCCAGCAGCGACAGGGGGCGTGCAGATACGCAGTATTTT. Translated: CASSDRGRADTQYF.

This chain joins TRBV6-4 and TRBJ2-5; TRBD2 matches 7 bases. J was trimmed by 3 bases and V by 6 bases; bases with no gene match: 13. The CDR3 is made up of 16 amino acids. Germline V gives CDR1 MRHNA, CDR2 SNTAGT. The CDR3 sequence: CASSRRAAGEEETQYF. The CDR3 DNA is TGTGCCAGCAGCAGAAGGGCGGCGGGGGAGGAAGAGACCCAGTACTTC.

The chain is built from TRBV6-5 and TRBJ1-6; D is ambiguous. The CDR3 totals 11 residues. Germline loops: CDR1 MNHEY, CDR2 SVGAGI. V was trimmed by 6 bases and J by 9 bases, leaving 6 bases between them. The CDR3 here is CASRSSSPLHF. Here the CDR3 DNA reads TGTGCCAGCAGATCAAGTTCACCCCTCCACTTT.

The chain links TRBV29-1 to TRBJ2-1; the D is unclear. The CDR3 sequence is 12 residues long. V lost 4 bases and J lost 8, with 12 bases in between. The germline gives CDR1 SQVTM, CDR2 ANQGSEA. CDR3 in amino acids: CSVVLATDEQFF. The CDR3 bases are TGCAGCGTTGTGCTTGCAACCGATGAGCAGTTCTTC.

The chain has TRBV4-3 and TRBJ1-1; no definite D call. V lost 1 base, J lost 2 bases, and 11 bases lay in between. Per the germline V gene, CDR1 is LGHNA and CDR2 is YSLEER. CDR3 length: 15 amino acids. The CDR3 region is CASSQGIAGNTEAFF. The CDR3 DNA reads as TGCGCCAGCAGCCAAGGGATCGCGGGAAACACTGAAGCTTTCTTT.

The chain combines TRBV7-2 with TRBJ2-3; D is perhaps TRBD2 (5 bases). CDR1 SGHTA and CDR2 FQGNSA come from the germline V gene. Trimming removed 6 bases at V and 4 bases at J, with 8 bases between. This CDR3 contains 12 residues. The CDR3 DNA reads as TGTGCCAGCAGGACCGGGGCAGATACGCAGTATTTT. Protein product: CASRTGADTQYF.

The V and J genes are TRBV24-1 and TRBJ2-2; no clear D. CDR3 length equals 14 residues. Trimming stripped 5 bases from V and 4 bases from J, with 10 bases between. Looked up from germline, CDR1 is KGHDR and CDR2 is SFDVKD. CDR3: CATSGRLATGELFF. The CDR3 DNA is TGTGCCACCAGTGGACGGCTGGCCACCGGGGAGCTGTTTTTT.

DNA of the CDR3: TGCAGCGTCCTCGGGGGCTCTGGGGCCAACGTCCTGACTTTC. Its translation is CSVLGGSGANVLTF. This chain links TRBV29-1 with TRBJ2-6; perhaps TRBD2 as D (6 bases). The CDR3 loop spans 14 amino acids. From germline, CDR1 is SQVTM and CDR2 ANQGSEA. Trimming took off 6 bases at V and 0 bases at J, with 9 bases between the two ends.

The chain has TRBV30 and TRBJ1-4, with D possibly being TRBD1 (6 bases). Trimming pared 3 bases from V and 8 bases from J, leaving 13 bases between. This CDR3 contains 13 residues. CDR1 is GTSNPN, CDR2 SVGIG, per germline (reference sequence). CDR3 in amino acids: CAWRSGQWEKLFF. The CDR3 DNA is TGTGCCTGGAGATCGGGACAATGGGAAAAACTGTTTTTT. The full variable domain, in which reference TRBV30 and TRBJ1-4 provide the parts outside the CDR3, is SQTIHQWPATLVQPVGSPLSLECTVEGTSNPNLYWYRQAAGRGLQLLFYSVGIGQISSEVPQNLSASRPQDRQFILSSKKLLLSDSGFYLCAWRSGQWEKLFFGSGTQLSVL.

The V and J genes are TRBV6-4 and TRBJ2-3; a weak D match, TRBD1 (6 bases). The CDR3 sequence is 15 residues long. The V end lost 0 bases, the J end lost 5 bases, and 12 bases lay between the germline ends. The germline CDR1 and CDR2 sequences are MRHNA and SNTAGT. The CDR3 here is CASSDSAGVLDTQYF. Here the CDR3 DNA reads TGTGCCAGCAGTGACTCGGCAGGGGTCCTAGATACGCAGTATTTT.

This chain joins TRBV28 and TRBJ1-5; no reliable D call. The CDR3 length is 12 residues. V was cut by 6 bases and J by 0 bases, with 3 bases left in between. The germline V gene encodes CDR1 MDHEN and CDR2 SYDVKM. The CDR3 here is CASRLSNQPQHF. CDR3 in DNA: TGTGCCAGCAGACTTAGCAATCAGCCCCAGCATTTT.

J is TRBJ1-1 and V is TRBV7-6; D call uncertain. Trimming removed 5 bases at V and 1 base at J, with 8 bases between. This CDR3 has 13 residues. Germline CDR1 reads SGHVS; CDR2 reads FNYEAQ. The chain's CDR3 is CASSPLGNTEAFF. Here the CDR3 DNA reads TGTGCCAGCAGCCCACTCGGGAACACTGAAGCTTTCTTT.

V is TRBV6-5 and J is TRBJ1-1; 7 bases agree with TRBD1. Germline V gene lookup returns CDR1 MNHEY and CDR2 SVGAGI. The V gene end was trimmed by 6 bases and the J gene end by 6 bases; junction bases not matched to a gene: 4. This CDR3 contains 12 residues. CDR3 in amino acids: CASRPGTAEAFF. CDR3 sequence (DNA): TGTGCCAGCAGACCCGGGACAGCTGAAGCTTTCTTT.

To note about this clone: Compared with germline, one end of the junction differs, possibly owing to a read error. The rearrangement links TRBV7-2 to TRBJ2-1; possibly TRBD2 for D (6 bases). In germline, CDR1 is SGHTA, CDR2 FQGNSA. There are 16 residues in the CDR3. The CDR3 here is CASSLSSWDSHNEQFF. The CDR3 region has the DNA TGTGCCAGCAGCTTATCATCGTGGGACTCCCACAATGAGCAGTTCTTC.

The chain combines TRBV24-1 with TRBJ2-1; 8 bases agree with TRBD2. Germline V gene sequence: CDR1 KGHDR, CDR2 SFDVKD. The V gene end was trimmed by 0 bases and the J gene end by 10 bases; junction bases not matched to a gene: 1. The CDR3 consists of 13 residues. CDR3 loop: CATSDLTSGEQFF. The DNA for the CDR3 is TGTGCCACCAGTGATTTGACTAGCGGCGAGCAGTTCTTC.

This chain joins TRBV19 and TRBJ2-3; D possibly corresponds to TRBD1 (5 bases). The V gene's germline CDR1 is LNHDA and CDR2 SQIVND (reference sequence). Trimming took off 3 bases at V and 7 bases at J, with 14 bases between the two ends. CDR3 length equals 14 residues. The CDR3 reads CASSIAQGQNTQYF. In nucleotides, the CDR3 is TGTGCCAGTAGTATTGCGCAGGGTCAAAATACGCAGTATTTT.

The DNA for the CDR3 is TGTGCCAGCAGCCAATTTAGGGGGCCACCCCTCCACTTT. Its protein is CASSQFRGPPLHF. The chain links TRBV3-1 (or the pseudogene TRBV3-2) to TRBJ1-6, with 7 bases matching TRBD1. V lost 2 bases, J lost 11 bases, and 3 bases stayed unmatched. The CDR3 consists of 13 residues. In germline, CDR1 is LGHDT, CDR2 YNNKEL (reference sequence).